This TCR beta chain was identified during a study of blood T cell repertoires in COVID-19. Trimming removed 2 bases at V and 11 bases at J, with 12 bases between. Germline assignment: CDR1 LNHNV and CDR2 YYDKDF (reference sequence). The CDR3 has 12 amino acids. Method: immunoSEQ multiplex PCR; TCRdb's copy keeps in-frame clones and lacks some. The sample lists about 400,000 clones; approximately 84% were seen once. Participants came from about two dozen US areas, aged roughly 18 to 95 years. This chain uses TRBV15 with TRBJ1-1; no definite D call. The receptor comes from a woman in her 30s who had recovered from COVID-19. Sequenced sample: PBMCs or T cells enriched from blood (not recorded which). The CDR3 coding sequence is TGTGCCACCAGCAGATCTGGCTTTGGTGCTTTCTTT. It specifies CATSRSGFGAFF.